The source of this TCR beta chain is a study of cytomegalovirus exposure and HLA in healthy donors. Across the study: Drawn from HLA-typed donors, some 80 million unique TCRs were held in an early data release. Study observations and caveats: Associated with cytomegalovirus, according to the listing, were 170 or so TCR beta chains. A missense variant in DCLRE1C was later tied to TCR beta V- and J-gene trimming.

Trimming took 1 base from V and 4 from J, leaving 10 bases between them. The CDR3 spans 14 residues. Germline V gene sequence: CDR1 SGHNT, CDR2 YYREEE (reference sequence). The PCR made use of 60 Vbeta and 13 Jbeta primers. Per the original methods: Per a later analysis, the number of unique TCR beta chains was around 80 million, of which about 11 million were shared. TCRdb's table, derived via immunoSEQ multiplex PCR, lists solely in-frame clones and lacks some. V and J calls and clone size come straight from that table; D and trimming were deduced from the DNA. The data contain 90,000 to 130,000 clones, approximately 78% of them singletons. Remarks on this clone: The antigen is undetermined.

The sequence was collected from a man aged 30-40 years in good health and CMV-seropositive. The chain carries TRBV5-4 and TRBJ2-3, with D possibly TRBD2 on 5 matching bases. Sequenced material: PBMCs. The chain's CDR3 is CASSLKAGPDTQYF. CDR3 nucleotides: TGTGCCAGCAGCTTGAAGGCGGGCCCAGATACGCAGTATTTT.